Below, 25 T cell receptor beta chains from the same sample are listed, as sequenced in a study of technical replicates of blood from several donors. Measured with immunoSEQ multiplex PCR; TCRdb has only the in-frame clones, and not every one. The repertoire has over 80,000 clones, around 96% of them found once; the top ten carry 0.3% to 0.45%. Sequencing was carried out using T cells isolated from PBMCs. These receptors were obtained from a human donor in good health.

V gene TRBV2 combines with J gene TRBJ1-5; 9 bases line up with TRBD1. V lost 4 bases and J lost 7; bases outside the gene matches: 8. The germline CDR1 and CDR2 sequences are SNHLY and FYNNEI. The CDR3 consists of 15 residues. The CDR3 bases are TGTGCCAGCAGTGCCAAAGGGACAGGGCGACAGCCCCAGCATTTT. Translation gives CASSAKGTGRQPQHF.

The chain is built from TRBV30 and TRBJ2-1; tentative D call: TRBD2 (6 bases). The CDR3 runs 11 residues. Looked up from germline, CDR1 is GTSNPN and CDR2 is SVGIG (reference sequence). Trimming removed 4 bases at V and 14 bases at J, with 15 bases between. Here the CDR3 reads CAWTIAALEFF. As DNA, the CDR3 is TGTGCCTGGACCATAGCGGCTTTAGAGTTCTTC.

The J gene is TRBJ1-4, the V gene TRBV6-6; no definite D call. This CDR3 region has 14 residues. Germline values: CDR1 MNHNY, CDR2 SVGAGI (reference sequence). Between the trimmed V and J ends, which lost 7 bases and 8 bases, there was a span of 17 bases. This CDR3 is CASMLKALAEKLFF. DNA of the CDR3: TGTGCCAGCATGTTAAAGGCCCTAGCAGAAAAACTGTTTTTT.

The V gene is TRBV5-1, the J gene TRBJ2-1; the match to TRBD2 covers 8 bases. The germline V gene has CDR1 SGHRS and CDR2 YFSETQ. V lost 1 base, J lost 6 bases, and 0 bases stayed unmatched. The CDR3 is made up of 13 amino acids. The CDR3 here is CASSLTSGNEQFF. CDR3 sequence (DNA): TGCGCCAGCAGCTTGACTAGCGGCAATGAGCAGTTCTTC.

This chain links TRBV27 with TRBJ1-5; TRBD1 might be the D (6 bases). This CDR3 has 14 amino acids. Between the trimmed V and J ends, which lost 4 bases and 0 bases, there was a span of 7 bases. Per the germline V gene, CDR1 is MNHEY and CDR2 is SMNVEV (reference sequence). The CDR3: CASSSRGSNQPQHF. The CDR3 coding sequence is TGTGCCAGCAGTTCCAGGGGTAGCAATCAGCCCCAGCATTTT.

The CDR3 spells CATSSESTGYYGYTF. The CDR3 DNA is TGTGCCACCAGCTCCGAGTCGACAGGGTACTATGGCTACACCTTC. The gene calls are TRBV15 and TRBJ1-2; 7 bases are shared with TRBD1. J lost 3 bases, V lost 5 bases, and 9 bases had no gene match. Germline V gives CDR1 LNHNV, CDR2 YYDKDF (reference sequence). CDR3 length: 15 residues.

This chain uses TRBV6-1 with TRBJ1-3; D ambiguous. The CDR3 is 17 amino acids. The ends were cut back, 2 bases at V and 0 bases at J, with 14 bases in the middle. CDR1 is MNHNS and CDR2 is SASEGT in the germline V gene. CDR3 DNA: TGTGCCAGCAGTGAAAGGGAGATACCGAACTCTGGAAACACCATATATTTT. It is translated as CASSEREIPNSGNTIYF.

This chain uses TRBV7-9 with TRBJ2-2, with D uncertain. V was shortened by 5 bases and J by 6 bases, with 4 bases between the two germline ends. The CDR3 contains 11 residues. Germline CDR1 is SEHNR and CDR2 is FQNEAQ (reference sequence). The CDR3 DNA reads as TGTGCCAGCAGCCTTGCCGGGGAGCTGTTTTTT. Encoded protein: CASSLAGELFF.

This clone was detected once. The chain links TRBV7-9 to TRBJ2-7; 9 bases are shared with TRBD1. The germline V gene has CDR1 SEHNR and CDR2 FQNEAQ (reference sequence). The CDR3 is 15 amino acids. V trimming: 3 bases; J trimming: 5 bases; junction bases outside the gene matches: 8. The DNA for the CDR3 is TGTGCCAGCAGCTTTACCCTTACAGGGGGCCACGAGCAGTACTTC. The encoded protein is CASSFTLTGGHEQYF.

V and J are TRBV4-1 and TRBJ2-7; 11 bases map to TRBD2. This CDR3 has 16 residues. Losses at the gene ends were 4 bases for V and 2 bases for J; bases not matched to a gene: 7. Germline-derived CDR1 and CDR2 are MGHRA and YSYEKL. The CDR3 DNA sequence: TGCGCCAGCAGCCCCAGGACTAGCGGGTACACCTACGAGCAGTACTTC. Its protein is CASSPRTSGYTYEQYF.

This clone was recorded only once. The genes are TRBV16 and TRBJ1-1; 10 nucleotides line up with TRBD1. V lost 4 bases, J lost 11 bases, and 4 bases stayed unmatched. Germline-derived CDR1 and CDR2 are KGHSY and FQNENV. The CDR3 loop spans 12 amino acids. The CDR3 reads CASSLGTGDAFF. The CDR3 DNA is TGTGCCAGCAGCCTAGGGACAGGGGATGCTTTCTTT.

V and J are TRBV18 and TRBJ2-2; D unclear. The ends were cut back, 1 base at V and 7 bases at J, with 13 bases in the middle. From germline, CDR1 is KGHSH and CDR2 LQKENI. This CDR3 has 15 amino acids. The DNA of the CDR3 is TGTGCCAGCTCACCACGCTCTAGTAGGATCGGGGAGCTGTTTTTT. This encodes CASSPRSSRIGELFF.

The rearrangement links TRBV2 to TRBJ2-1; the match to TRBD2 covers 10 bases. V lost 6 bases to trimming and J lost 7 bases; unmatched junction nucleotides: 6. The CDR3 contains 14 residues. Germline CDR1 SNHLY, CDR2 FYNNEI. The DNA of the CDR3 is TGTGCCAGCAGAACTAGCGGGAATTTGAATGAGCAGTTCTTC. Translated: CASRTSGNLNEQFF.

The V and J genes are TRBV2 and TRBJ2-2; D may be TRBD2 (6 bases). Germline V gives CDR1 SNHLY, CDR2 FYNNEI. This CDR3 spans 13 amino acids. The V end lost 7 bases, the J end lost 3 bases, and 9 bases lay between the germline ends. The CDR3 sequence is CASKGTYTGELFF. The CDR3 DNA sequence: TGTGCCAGCAAGGGGACTTACACCGGGGAGCTGTTTTTT.

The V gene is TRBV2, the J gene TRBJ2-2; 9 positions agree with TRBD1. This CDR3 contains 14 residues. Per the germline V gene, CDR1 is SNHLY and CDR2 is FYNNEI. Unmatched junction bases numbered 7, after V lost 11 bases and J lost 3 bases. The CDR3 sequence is CAGSGTGHTGELFF. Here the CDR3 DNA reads TGTGCCGGCTCCGGGACAGGGCACACCGGGGAGCTGTTTTTT.

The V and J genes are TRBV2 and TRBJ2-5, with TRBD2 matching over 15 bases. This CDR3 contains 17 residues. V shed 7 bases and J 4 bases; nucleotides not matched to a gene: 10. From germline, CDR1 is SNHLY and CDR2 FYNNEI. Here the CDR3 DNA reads TGTGCCAGCATAGTCGGACTAGCGGGAGGGCCTCGAGAGACCCAGTACTTC. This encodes CASIVGLAGGPRETQYF.

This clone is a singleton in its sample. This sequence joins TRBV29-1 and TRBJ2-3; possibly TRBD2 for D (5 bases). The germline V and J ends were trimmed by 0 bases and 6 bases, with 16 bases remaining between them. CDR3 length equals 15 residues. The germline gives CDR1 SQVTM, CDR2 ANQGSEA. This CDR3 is CSVEDRGLPLDTQYF. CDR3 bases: TGCAGCGTTGAAGATCGAGGACTGCCGTTGGATACGCAGTATTTT.

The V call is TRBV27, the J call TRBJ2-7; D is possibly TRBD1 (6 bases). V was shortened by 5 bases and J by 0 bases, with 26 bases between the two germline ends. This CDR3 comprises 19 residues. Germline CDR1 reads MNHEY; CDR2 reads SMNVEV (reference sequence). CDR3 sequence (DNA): TGTGCCAGCAGTCTTAGCCGGGACACGACCACCTTTTTCTCCTACGAGCAGTACTTC. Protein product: CASSLSRDTTTFFSYEQYF.

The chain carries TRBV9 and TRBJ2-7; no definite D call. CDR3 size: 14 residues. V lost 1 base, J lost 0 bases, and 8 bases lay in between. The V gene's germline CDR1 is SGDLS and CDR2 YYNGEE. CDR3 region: CASSVSLDSYEQYF. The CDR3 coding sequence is TGTGCCAGCAGCGTAAGCCTTGACTCCTACGAGCAGTACTTC.

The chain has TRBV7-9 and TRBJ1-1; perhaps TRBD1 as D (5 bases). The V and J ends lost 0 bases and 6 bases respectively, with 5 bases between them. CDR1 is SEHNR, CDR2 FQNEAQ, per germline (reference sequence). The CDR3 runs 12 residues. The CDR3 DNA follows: TGTGCCAGCAGCTTAGCGACAGCTGAAGCTTTCTTT. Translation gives CASSLATAEAFF.

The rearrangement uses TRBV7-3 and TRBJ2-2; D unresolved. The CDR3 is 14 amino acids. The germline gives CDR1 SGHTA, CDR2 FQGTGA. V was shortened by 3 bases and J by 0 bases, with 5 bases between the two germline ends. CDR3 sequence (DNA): TGTGCCAGCAGCTTGGCTCCGAACACCGGGGAGCTGTTTTTT. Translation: CASSLAPNTGELFF.

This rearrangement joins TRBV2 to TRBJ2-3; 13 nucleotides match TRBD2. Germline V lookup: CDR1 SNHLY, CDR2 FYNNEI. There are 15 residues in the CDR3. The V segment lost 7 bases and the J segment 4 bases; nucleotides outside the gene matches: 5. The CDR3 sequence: CASTKLAGGPDTQYF. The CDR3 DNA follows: TGTGCCAGCACCAAACTAGCGGGAGGGCCAGATACGCAGTATTTT.

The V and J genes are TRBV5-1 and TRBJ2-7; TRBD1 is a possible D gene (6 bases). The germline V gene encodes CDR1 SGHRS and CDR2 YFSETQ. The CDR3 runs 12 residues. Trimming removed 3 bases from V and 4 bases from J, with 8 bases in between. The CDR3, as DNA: TGCGCCAGCAGCTCACAGGGATACGAGCAGTACTTC. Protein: CASSSQGYEQYF.

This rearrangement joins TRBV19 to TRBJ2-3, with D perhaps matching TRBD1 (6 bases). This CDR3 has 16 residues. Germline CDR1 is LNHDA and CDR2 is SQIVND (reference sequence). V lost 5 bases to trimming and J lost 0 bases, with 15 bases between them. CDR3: CASSAHRALSTDTQYF. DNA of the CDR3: TGTGCCAGTAGTGCCCACAGGGCCCTTAGCACAGATACGCAGTATTTT.

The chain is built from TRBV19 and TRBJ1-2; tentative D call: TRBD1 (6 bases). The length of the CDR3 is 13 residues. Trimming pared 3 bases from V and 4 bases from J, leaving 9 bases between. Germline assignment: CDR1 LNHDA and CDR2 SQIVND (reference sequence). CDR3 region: CASSMTGSYGYTF. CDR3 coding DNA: TGTGCCAGTAGTATGACAGGATCCTATGGCTACACCTTC.